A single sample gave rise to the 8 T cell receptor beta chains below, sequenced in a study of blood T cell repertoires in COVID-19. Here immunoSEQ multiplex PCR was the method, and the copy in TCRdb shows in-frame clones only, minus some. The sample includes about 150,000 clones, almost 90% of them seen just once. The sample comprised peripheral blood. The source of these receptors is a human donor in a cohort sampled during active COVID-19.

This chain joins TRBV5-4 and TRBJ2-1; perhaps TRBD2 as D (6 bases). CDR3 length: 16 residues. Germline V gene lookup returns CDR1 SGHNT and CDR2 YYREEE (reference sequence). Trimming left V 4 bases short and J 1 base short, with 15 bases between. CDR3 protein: CASSPPGTPSYNEQFF. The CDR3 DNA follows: TGTGCCAGCAGCCCTCCCGGGACTCCTTCCTACAATGAGCAGTTCTTC.

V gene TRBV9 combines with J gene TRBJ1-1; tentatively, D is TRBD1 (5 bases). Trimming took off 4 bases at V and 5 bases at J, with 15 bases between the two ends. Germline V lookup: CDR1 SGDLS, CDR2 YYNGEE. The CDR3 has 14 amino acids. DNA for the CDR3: TGTGCCAGCAGCCACCTTGACAGTCGTACTGAAGCTTTCTTT. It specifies CASSHLDSRTEAFF.

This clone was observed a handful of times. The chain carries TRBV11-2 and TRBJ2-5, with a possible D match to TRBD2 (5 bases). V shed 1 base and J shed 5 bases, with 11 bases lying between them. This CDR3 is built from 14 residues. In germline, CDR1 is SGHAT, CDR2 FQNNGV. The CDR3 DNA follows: TGTGCCAGCAGCTTAGCCCGGGGTTGGGAGACCCAGTACTTC. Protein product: CASSLARGWETQYF. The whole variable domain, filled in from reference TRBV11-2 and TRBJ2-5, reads EAGVAQSPRYKIIEKRQSVAFWCNPISGHATLYWYQQILGQGPKLLIQFQNNGVVDDSQLPKDRFSAERLKGVDSTLKIQPAKLEDSAVYLCASSLARGWETQYFGPGTRLLVL.

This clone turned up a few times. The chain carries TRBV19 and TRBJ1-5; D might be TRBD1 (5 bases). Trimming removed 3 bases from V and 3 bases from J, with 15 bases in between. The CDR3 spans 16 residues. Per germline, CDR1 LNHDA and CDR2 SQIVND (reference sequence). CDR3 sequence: CASSMGTGGNNQPQHF. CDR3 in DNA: TGTGCCAGTAGTATGGGTACGGGGGGAAACAATCAGCCCCAGCATTTT.

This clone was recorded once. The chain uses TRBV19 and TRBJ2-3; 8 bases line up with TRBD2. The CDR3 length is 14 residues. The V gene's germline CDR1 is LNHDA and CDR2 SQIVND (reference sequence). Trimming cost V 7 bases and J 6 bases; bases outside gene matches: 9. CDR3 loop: CASTVGTSADTQYF. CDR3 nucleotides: TGTGCCAGTACCGTCGGGACTAGTGCTGATACGCAGTATTTT.

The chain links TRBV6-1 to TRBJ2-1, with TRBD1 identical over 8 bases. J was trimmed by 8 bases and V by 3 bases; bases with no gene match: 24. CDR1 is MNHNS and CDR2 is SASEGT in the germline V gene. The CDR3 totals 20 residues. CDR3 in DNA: TGTGCCAGCAGTGAGCAACACCTACAGACGGGACAGGTCATCATCTATGAGCAGTTCTTC. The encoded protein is CASSEQHLQTGQVIIYEQFF.

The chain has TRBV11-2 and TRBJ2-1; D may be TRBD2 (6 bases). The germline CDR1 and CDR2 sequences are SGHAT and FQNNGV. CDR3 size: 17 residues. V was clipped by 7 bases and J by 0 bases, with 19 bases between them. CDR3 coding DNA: TGTGCCAGCAACACCCGGGGAGGCGGATCCTCCTACAATGAGCAGTTCTTC. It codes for CASNTRGGGSSYNEQFF.

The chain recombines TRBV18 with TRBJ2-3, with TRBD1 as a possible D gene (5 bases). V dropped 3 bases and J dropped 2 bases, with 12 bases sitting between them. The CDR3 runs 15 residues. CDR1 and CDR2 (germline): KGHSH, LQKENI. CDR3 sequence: CASSPAQGFTDTQYF. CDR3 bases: TGTGCCAGCTCACCGGCGCAGGGATTCACAGATACGCAGTATTTT.